Shown below are 23 T cell receptor beta chains from a single sample sequenced in a study of T-cell memory formation after mild COVID-19 (dated by TCRdb to about 2021). Receptor libraries were prepared by 5' RACE. Instrument used: Illumina NovaSeq 6000. TCRdb redid the processing of the public reads, applying fastp at Q25 and MiXCR, and retained in-frame beta chains. Each CDR3 protein appears once, grouped with its most common genes and DNA. For this sample the table gives roughly 280,000 distinct CDR3 sequences, of which roughly 17% were detected only once. Roughly a fifth of the sample is in the top ten clones. What was sequenced was PBMCs or a T cell subset sorted from them (not recorded which). Receptors originate from a young man who had mild COVID-19 (a few samples of this study predate the infection). The sample titles of this study are shuffled in the database, so cell type and time point are left out; the donor was told from shared clones.

This clonotype was seen only a few times. This chain joins TRBV5-1 and TRBJ1-1; 9 nucleotides match TRBD1. This CDR3 is 14 amino acids long. The germline V gene has CDR1 SGHRS and CDR2 YFSETQ. V trimming: 4 bases; J trimming: 7 bases; junction bases outside the gene matches: 8. As DNA, the CDR3 is TGCGCCAGCAGCGCGACAGGGGGTTGGAGTGAAGCTTTCTTT. It codes for CASSATGGWSEAFF.

This clonotype was counted only a few times. V usage is TRBV28 and J usage is TRBJ1-1; 7 bases align to TRBD1. Trimming at V came to 9 bases and at J to 4 bases, leaving 5 bases not matched to a gene. CDR3 length equals 12 residues. Looked up from germline, CDR1 is MDHEN and CDR2 is SYDVKM. This chain's CDR3 is CASTGVSTEAFF. The DNA of the CDR3 is TGTGCCAGTACAGGGGTCAGCACTGAAGCTTTCTTT.

V usage is TRBV7-9 and J usage is TRBJ1-1; D unclear. V lost 5 bases and J 6 bases, leaving 10 bases between the germline ends. This CDR3 comprises 12 residues. In germline, CDR1 is SEHNR, CDR2 FQNEAQ (reference sequence). The CDR3 bases are TGTGCCAGCAGCCCCGCTGGCGCTGAAGCTTTCTTT. It encodes CASSPAGAEAFF.

The count of this clonotype is one. A junction boundary mismatches the germline segment, possibly from a read error. The V and J genes are TRBV6-2 or TRBV6-3 and TRBJ2-4; 8 nucleotides agree with TRBD1. CDR3 length equals 14 residues. Germline V gene data show CDR1 as MNHEY and CDR2 as SVGEGT. CDR3 loop: CASSLDRAKNTQYF. The CDR3 bases are TGTGCCAGCAGTTTGGACAGGGCCAAAAACACTCAGTACTTC.

This clonotype appeared a few times. V usage is TRBV7-2 and J usage is TRBJ1-1, with D possibly matching TRBD1 (6 bases). V was shortened by 7 bases and J by 1 base, with 22 bases between the two germline ends. CDR3 size: 17 residues. Germline V CDR1 and CDR2: SGHTA, FQGNSA. The CDR3 protein is CASTVLTGRGRNTEAFF. CDR3 in DNA: TGTGCCAGCACCGTATTGACAGGACGGGGAAGGAACACTGAAGCTTTCTTT. The variable domain in full, completed from reference TRBV7-2 and TRBJ1-1, reads GAGVSQSPSNKVTEKGKDVELRCDPISGHTALYWYRQSLGQGLEFLIYFQGNSAPDKSGLPSDRFSAERTGGSVSTLTIQRTQQEDSAVYLCASTVLTGRGRNTEAFFGQGTRLTVV.

The chain carries TRBV7-2 and TRBJ2-5; D might be TRBD2 (5 bases). Germline-derived CDR1 and CDR2 are SGHTA and FQGNSA. Trimming left V 1 base short and J 5 bases short, with 14 bases between. The CDR3 is made up of 15 amino acids. CDR3 region: CASSLGAHGGETQYF. In DNA, the CDR3 is TGTGCCAGCAGCTTAGGGGCCCACGGCGGGGAGACCCAGTACTTC.

This clonotype was found a few times. V and J are TRBV10-3 and TRBJ2-3; D perhaps matches TRBD1 (6 bases). Germline V lookup: CDR1 ENHRY, CDR2 SYGVKD. V lost 4 bases and J lost 0, with 20 bases in between. The CDR3 spans 18 residues. CDR3 sequence (DNA): TGTGCCATCAGTGGCAGACCTGGACAGTTTTCTAGCACAGATACGCAGTATTTT. Protein product: CAISGRPGQFSSTDTQYF.

The V gene is TRBV7-9, the J gene TRBJ2-3; perhaps TRBD1 as D (6 bases). Trimming left V 5 bases short and J 0 bases short, with 12 bases between. CDR1 is SEHNR and CDR2 is FQNEAQ in the germline V gene (reference sequence). The CDR3 is 15 amino acids. The CDR3 is CASSRTAPSTDTQYF. The CDR3 nucleotides read TGTGCCAGCAGCCGGACAGCCCCTAGCACAGATACGCAGTATTTT.

This clonotype was picked up many times. The gene calls are TRBV7-2 and TRBJ1-2; D is ambiguous. CDR1 is SGHTA, CDR2 FQGNSA, per germline. V was pared by 5 bases and J by 4 bases, with 8 bases between. The CDR3 covers 12 residues. CDR3 bases: TGTGCCAGCAGCCCGACCCCCTATGGCTACACCTTC. Amino acid sequence: CASSPTPYGYTF. The complete variable domain, with remaining parts taken from reference TRBV7-2 and TRBJ1-2, reads GAGVSQSPSNKVTEKGKDVELRCDPISGHTALYWYRQSLGQGLEFLIYFQGNSAPDKSGLPSDRFSAERTGGSVSTLTIQRTQQEDSAVYLCASSPTPYGYTFGSGTRLTVV.

The rearrangement links TRBV4-2 to TRBJ2-1, with D maybe TRBD2 (5 bases). Germline assignment: CDR1 LGHNA and CDR2 YNFKEQ. The V end lost 4 bases, the J end lost 0 bases, and 13 bases lay between the germline ends. The CDR3 extends over 16 amino acids. The CDR3 nucleotides read TGTGCCAGCAGCCGCCGCGAGGGAAGCTCCTACAATGAGCAGTTCTTC. Protein sequence: CASSRREGSSYNEQFF.

The V call is TRBV4-3, the J call TRBJ1-4; D is unresolved. V gave up 2 bases and J gave up 12 bases, with 25 bases separating them. The CDR3 spans 17 residues. The germline V gene encodes CDR1 LGHNA and CDR2 YSLEER. For the CDR3, the DNA is TGCGCCAGCAGCCAATCAACCCGCCGAGACGGAGCCTGGGAACTGTTTTTT. Translating it yields CASSQSTRRDGAWELFF.

The chain recombines TRBV6-2 or TRBV6-3 with TRBJ2-7; D possibly corresponds to TRBD1 (5 bases). Trimming pared 5 bases from V and 6 bases from J, leaving 11 bases between. This CDR3 has 12 amino acids. Germline-derived CDR1 and CDR2 are MNHEY and SVGEGT. The DNA of the CDR3 is TGTGCCAGCAGTGGGTACAGGTCCGAGCAGTACGTC. It yields the protein CASSGYRSEQYV.

The chain combines TRBV5-5 with TRBJ1-2; D is uncertain. From germline, CDR1 is SGHKS and CDR2 YYEKEE (reference sequence). The germline V and J ends were trimmed by 2 bases and 6 bases, with 11 bases remaining between them. The CDR3 length is 13 residues. CDR3 DNA sequence: TGTGCCAGCAGCTTTCTAGGGAAGGATGGCTACACCTTC. It translates to CASSFLGKDGYTF.

The sample holds a few counts of this clonotype. J is TRBJ2-1 and V is TRBV4-2; maybe TRBD1 (5 bases). From germline, CDR1 is LGHNA and CDR2 YNFKEQ. Trimming removed 1 base from V and 0 bases from J, with 10 bases in between. This CDR3 is built from 16 residues. As DNA, the CDR3 is TGTGCCAGCAGCCAAGGACAGCTTTACTCCTACAATGAGCAGTTCTTC. Amino acid sequence: CASSQGQLYSYNEQFF.

The chain combines TRBV16 with TRBJ2-5; D unclear. Trimming cost V 8 bases and J 5 bases, with 12 bases left between them. The CDR3 runs to 12 residues. CDR1 is KGHSY, CDR2 FQNENV, per germline. CDR3 sequence (DNA): TGTGCCAGCCGAACAGACGCTGAGACCCAGTACTTC. The encoded protein is CASRTDAETQYF.

The chain employs TRBV9 and TRBJ1-1; D uncertain. The V gene lost 2 bases and the J gene lost 5 bases, with 13 bases spanning the gap. This CDR3 comprises 14 residues. The germline gives CDR1 SGDLS, CDR2 YYNGEE. CDR3 in DNA: TGTGCCAGCAGCGTCGGACTCGCAGATACTGAAGCTTTCTTT. Residues: CASSVGLADTEAFF. Based on the CDR3 plus reference TRBV9 and TRBJ1-1, the full variable domain is DSGVTQTPKHLITATGQRVTLRCSPRSGDLSVYWYQQSLDQGLQFLIQYYNGEERAKGNILERFSAQQFPDLHSELNLSSLELGDSALYFCASSVGLADTEAFFGQGTRLTVV.

About this clonotype itself: An end of the junction does not agree with germline; a read error may underlie this. The chain carries TRBV4-3 and TRBJ1-3; 7 bases align to TRBD1. The CDR3 runs 15 residues. Looked up from germline, CDR1 is LGHNA and CDR2 is YSLEER. The CDR3 region has the DNA TGCGCCAGCAGCCAAGCCGGGACAGCTGGAAACACCATACATTTT. This encodes CASSQAGTAGNTIHF.

V and J are TRBV9 and TRBJ2-6; tentatively, D is TRBD1 (6 bases). This CDR3 region has 15 residues. Trimming cost V 3 bases and J 4 bases, with 11 bases left between them. Per germline, CDR1 SGDLS and CDR2 YYNGEE. DNA of the CDR3: TGTGCCAGCAGCGAAACAGGGTCGGGGGCCAACGTCCTGACTTTC. It specifies CASSETGSGANVLTF.

The rearrangement links TRBV12-3 or TRBV12-4 to TRBJ1-1; the D gene is possibly TRBD1 (6 bases). CDR3 length equals 15 residues. The germline V and J ends were trimmed by 3 bases and 6 bases, with 17 bases remaining between them. CDR3 DNA sequence: TGTGCCAGCAGTTTTTTCGACAGGCGGGTCCCTGAAGCTTTCTTT. It codes for CASSFFDRRVPEAFF.

This clonotype was counted between two and nine times. The V and J genes are TRBV5-1 and TRBJ1-2, with a weak D call TRBD1 (5 bases). Trimming removed 0 bases from V and 0 bases from J, with 15 bases in between. CDR1 is SGHRS, CDR2 YFSETQ, per germline. CDR3 length: 17 residues. The CDR3 coding sequence is TGCGCCAGCAGCTTGGCCCTAGGGGTGCCTGCTAACTATGGCTACACCTTC. Translation: CASSLALGVPANYGYTF.

This clonotype appeared a few times. V gene TRBV5-1 combines with J gene TRBJ2-3; the match to TRBD2 covers 12 bases. V was pared by 4 bases and J by 4 bases, with 4 bases of the junction left unmatched. The germline CDR1 and CDR2 sequences are SGHRS and YFSETQ. This CDR3 spans 15 amino acids. CDR3 nucleotide sequence: TGCGCCAGCAGCCCTGGGACTAGCGGGTCAGATACGCAGTATTTT. It specifies CASSPGTSGSDTQYF.

The sample holds a few counts of this clonotype. The chain links TRBV5-1 to TRBJ2-3; TRBD2 might be the D (6 bases). Trimming took 1 base from V and 2 from J, leaving 11 bases between them. Germline V gene lookup returns CDR1 SGHRS and CDR2 YFSETQ. The CDR3 sequence is 15 residues long. The DNA of the CDR3 is TGCGCCAGCAGCTTGTCGGGGGAATACACAGATACGCAGTATTTT. Its translation is CASSLSGEYTDTQYF.

This clonotype has a handful of counts. The gene calls are TRBV7-3 and TRBJ1-3, with D maybe TRBD1 (5 bases). This CDR3 has 13 residues. The germline CDR1 and CDR2 sequences are SGHTA and FQGTGA. V was trimmed by 4 bases and J by 4 bases, leaving 8 bases between them. CDR3 sequence reads: CASSSGLGNTIYF. CDR3 sequence (DNA): TGTGCCAGCAGCTCGGGGCTAGGAAACACCATATATTTT.